These 4 T cell receptor beta chains were sequenced from one sample in a study of long-term antiretroviral therapy in people with HIV. Sequencing relied on immunoSEQ assay v3.0, run at survey level. Measured with immunoSEQ multiplex PCR; TCRdb has only the in-frame clones, and not every one. The data show more than 35,000 clones, 70% to 90% seen once. The sample in question was unsorted PBMCs, obtained 2.2 years after starting antiretroviral therapy. The receptor source for this set is a man aged 18 to 30 with HIV.

The chain carries TRBV18 and TRBJ2-5; tentative D call: TRBD1 (5 bases). The CDR3 sequence is 11 residues long. Germline-derived CDR1 and CDR2 are KGHSH and LQKENI. V lost 6 bases, J lost 3 bases, and 5 bases lay in between. CDR3 in amino acids: CASSTEETQYF. The CDR3 DNA is TGTGCCAGCTCGACAGAAGAGACCCAGTACTTC.

The V and J genes are TRBV5-6 and TRBJ1-1; D not resolved. This CDR3 region has 16 residues. Germline-derived CDR1 and CDR2 are SGHDT and YYEEEE. Between the trimmed V and J ends, which lost 2 bases and 0 bases, there was a span of 14 bases. The CDR3 reads CASSLGYGPLNTEAFF. CDR3 bases: TGTGCCAGCAGCTTAGGATACGGACCTTTGAACACTGAAGCTTTCTTT.

CDR3 in DNA: TGCGCCAGCAGCCCCCAGCGGGGGGTACAAGAGACCCAGTACTTC. It yields the protein CASSPQRGVQETQYF. This chain uses TRBV4-1 with TRBJ2-5, with TRBD2 matching over 9 bases. The CDR3 length is 15 residues. Germline V CDR1 and CDR2: MGHRA, YSYEKL. V shed 4 bases and J 2 bases; nucleotides not matched to a gene: 5.

The V call is TRBV27, the J call TRBJ2-7, with D possibly being TRBD1 (6 bases). The germline gives CDR1 MNHEY, CDR2 SMNVEV (reference sequence). The germline V and J ends were trimmed by 6 bases and 2 bases, with 14 bases remaining between them. This CDR3 is 14 amino acids long. The CDR3 reads CASRRRQVTYEQYF. CDR3 nucleotide sequence: TGTGCCAGCAGGAGACGACAGGTCACCTACGAGCAGTACTTC.